This is a list of T cell receptor beta chains from one sample in a study of T cells in Graves' hyperthyroidism and ophthalmopathy. MiXCR was run by TCRdb on the multiplex PCR reads, yielding one entry per CDR3 protein. The sample contains 750,000 to 950,000 distinct CDR3 sequences, about two fifths of which appear only once. Specimen: blood. The source of these receptors is a young man with Graves' hyperthyroidism. The CDR3 runs from the conserved cysteine through the conserved F or W. A D gene is named only where the DNA matches it firmly. Size tells how often a clone was seen (once, few, many) or the class of an expanded clone, and some rows leave it out.

-,few,TRBJ2-5,11,TRBV7-2,CASSLQGTQYF,TGTGCCAGCAGTTTACAGGGGACCCAGTACTTC
-,-,TRBJ1-1,13,TRBV19,CASSIEGTTEAFF,TGTGCCAGTAGTATAGAGGGGACCACTGAAGCTTTCTTT
-,few,TRBJ1-6,13,TRBV6-2/TRBV6-3,CASSYSLQSPLHF,TGTGCCAGCAGTTACAGTCTCCAGTCACCCCTCCACTTT
-,few,TRBJ1-1,16,TRBV7-9,CASSLAIGGEITEAFF,TGTGCCAGCAGCTTAGCGATAGGGGGGGAAATCACTGAAGCTTTCTTT
-,-,TRBJ1-1,15,TRBV5-5,CASSFAMGLNTEAFF,TGTGCCAGCAGCTTTGCGATGGGCCTGAACACTGAAGCTTTCTTT
-,few,TRBJ2-5,13,TRBV20-1,CSARGWGQETQYF,TGCAGTGCTAGGGGGTGGGGGCAAGAGACCCAGTACTTC
TRBD1,-,TRBJ1-2,15,TRBV29-1,CSVEARGQGAGGYTF,TGCAGCGTTGAAGCGAGGGGACAGGGGGCAGGAGGCTACACCTTC
-,many,TRBJ2-7,13,TRBV29-1,CSGRGSQDYEQYF,TGCAGCGGCCGGGGCAGCCAAGACTACGAGCAGTACTTC
-,-,TRBJ2-5,16,TRBV7-2,CASSFSSPFGGETQYF,TGTGCCAGCAGCTTTAGCAGCCCTTTTGGGGGGGAGACCCAGTACTTC
-,-,TRBJ1-2,13,TRBV6-5,CASSPVRDNGYTF,TGTGCCAGCAGCCCCGTCAGGGATAATGGCTACACCTTC
TRBD2,many,TRBJ2-2,16,TRBV29-1,CSVAGTSGMDTGELFF,TGCAGCGTGGCCGGGACTAGCGGGATGGACACCGGGGAGCTGTTTTTT
-,-,TRBJ2-7,14,TRBV6-5,CASSRAESSYEQYF,TGTGCCAGCAGTCGGGCAGAAAGCTCCTACGAGCAGTACTTC
-,-,TRBJ2-6,17,TRBV6-6,CASSRDRIRSGANVLTF,TGTGCCAGCAGTAGAGACAGAATTCGCTCTGGGGCCAACGTCCTGACTTTC
-,few,TRBJ1-2,14,TRBV6-1,CASSDYGGSYGYTF,TGTGCCAGCAGTGATTACGGGGGTAGCTATGGCTACACCTTC
TRBD2,few,TRBJ2-7,15,TRBV20-1,CSARLAGFTDYEQYF,TGCAGTGCTAGACTAGCGGGCTTCACCGATTACGAGCAGTACTTC
TRBD2,-,TRBJ2-7,16,TRBV20-1,CSAGGLAGRPPYEQYF,TGCAGTGCTGGGGGACTAGCGGGGAGGCCCCCCTACGAGCAGTACTTC
-,-,TRBJ1-6,15,TRBV18,CASSPVDRPNSPLHF,TGTGCCAGCTCACCCGTGGACAGACCAAATTCACCCCTCCACTTT
TRBD1,few,TRBJ1-4,12,TRBV6-5,CASSPHRGKLFF,TGTGCCAGCAGTCCACACAGGGGAAAACTGTTTTTT
-,many,TRBJ1-1,14,TRBV9,CASSVGIGKTEAFF,TGTGCCAGCAGCGTAGGAATAGGGAAGACTGAAGCTTTCTTT
-,-,TRBJ2-2,14,TRBV19,CASSVWGNTGELFF,TGTGCCAGTAGTGTTTGGGGGAACACCGGGGAGCTGTTTTTT
TRBD1,many,TRBJ1-3,14,TRBV10-3,CAISDPGQADTIYF,TGTGCCATCAGTGACCCCGGACAGGCGGACACCATATATTTT
-,-,TRBJ1-4,14,TRBV5-1,CASSTLAGNEKLFF,TGCGCCAGTAGTACCCTGGCAGGGAATGAAAAACTGTTTTTT
-,few,TRBJ2-7,15,TRBV5-1,CASSVGTGPRYEQYF,TGCGCCAGCAGCGTTGGAACTGGGCCCCGCTACGAGCAGTACTTC
-,many,TRBJ2-2,12,TRBV15,CATSSGTGELFF,TGTGCCACCAGCAGCGGCACCGGGGAGCTGTTTTTT
-,few,TRBJ1-1,15,TRBV7-9,CASSPNDRLNTEAFF,TGTGCCAGCAGCCCTAATGACAGGTTGAACACTGAAGCTTTCTTT
-,few,TRBJ2-2,15,TRBV2,CASRGGGANTGELFF,TGTGCCAGCAGAGGCGGAGGGGCGAACACCGGGGAGCTGTTTTTT
-,once,TRBJ1-3,15,TRBV9,CASSPDDRMGNTIYF,TGTGCCAGCAGCCCAGACGACAGGATGGGAAACACCATATATTTT
-,many,TRBJ1-5,15,TRBV29-1,CSVSAGANSNQPQHF,TGCAGCGTGTCGGCAGGTGCGAATAGCAATCAGCCCCAGCATTTT
-,many,TRBJ1-5,13,TRBV12-3/TRBV12-4,CASSLERNQPQHF,TGTGCCAGCAGCCTCGAAAGGAATCAGCCCCAGCATTTT
-,few,TRBJ1-6,16,TRBV6-6,CASSYSDPRGSSPLHF,TGTGCCAGCAGTTACTCCGACCCCAGAGGTAGTTCACCCCTCCACTTT
-,-,TRBJ1-2,12,TRBV2,CASNPGAGGYTF,TGTGCCAGCAACCCAGGGGCGGGGGGCTACACCTTC
-,-,TRBJ2-7,15,TRBV10-3,CAWSLPGTMLYEQYF,TGTGCCTGGAGTCTTCCCGGGACAATGCTCTACGAGCAGTACTTC
-,many,TRBJ1-2,14,TRBV5-6,CASSRIEIAGGYTF,TGTGCCAGCAGCCGAATCGAGATCGCGGGTGGCTACACCTTC
TRBD2,many,TRBJ2-5,16,TRBV2,CASSDVRVAGGETQYF,TGTGCCAGCAGTGACGTCAGAGTAGCGGGAGGAGAGACCCAGTACTTC
-,many,TRBJ1-2,12,TRBV19,CASSGKYYGYTF,TGTGCCAGTAGCGGAAAATACTATGGCTACACCTTC
-,-,TRBJ1-3,14,TRBV7-2,CASSLTTQQETIYF,TGTGCCAGCAGCCTTACGACGCAACAAGAGACCATATATTTT
-,few,TRBJ2-7,17,TRBV5-5,CASSTGTRSRLTYEQYF,TGTGCCAGCAGCACCGGGACTCGCTCAAGACTTACCTACGAGCAGTACTTC
TRBD1,many,TRBJ1-1,13,TRBV29-1,CSGTGQMNTEAFF,TGCAGCGGCACGGGACAGATGAACACTGAAGCTTTCTTT
-,few,TRBJ1-5,14,TRBV12-3/TRBV12-4,CASSSWLENQPQHF,TGTGCCAGCAGTTCCTGGTTGGAAAATCAGCCCCAGCATTTT